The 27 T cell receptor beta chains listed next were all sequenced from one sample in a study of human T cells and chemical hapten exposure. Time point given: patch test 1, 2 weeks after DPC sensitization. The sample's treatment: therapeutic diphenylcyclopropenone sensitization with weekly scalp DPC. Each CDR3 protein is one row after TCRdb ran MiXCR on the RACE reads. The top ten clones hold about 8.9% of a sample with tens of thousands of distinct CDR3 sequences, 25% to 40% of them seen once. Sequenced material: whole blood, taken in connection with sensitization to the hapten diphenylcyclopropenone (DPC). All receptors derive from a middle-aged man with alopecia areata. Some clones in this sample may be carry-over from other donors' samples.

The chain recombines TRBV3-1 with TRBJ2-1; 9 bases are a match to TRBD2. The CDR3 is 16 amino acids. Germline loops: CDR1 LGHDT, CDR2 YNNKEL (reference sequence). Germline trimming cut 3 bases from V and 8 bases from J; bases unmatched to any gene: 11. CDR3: CASSQGRLAGFDEQFF. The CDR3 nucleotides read TGTGCCAGCAGCCAGGGTCGCCTAGCGGGATTTGATGAGCAGTTCTTC.

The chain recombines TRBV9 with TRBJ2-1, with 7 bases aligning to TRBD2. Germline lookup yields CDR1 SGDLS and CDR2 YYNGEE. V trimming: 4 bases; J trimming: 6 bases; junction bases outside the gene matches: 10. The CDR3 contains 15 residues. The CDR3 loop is CASSLIGEGTNEQFF. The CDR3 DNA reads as TGTGCCAGCAGCCTGATAGGGGAGGGCACCAATGAGCAGTTCTTC.

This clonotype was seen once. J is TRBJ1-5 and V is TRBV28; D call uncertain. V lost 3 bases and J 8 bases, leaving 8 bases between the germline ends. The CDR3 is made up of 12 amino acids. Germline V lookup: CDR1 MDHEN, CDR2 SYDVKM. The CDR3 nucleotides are TGTGCCAGCAGTTTGGCCCGTAAGCCCCAGCATTTT. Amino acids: CASSLARKPQHF. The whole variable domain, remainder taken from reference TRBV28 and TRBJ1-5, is DVKVTQSSRYLVKRTGEKVFLECVQDMDHENMFWYRQDPGLGLRLIYFSYDVKMKEKGDIPEGYSVSREKKERFSLILESASTNQTSMYLCASSLARKPQHFGDGTRLSIL.

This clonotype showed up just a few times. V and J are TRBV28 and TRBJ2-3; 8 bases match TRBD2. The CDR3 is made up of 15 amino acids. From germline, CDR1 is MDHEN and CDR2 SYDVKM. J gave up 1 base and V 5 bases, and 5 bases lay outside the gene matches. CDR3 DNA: TGTGCCAGCAGTAGGGGACTAGAGGGCACAGATACGCAGTATTTT. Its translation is CASSRGLEGTDTQYF. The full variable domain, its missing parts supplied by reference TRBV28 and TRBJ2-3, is DVKVTQSSRYLVKRTGEKVFLECVQDMDHENMFWYRQDPGLGLRLIYFSYDVKMKEKGDIPEGYSVSREKKERFSLILESASTNQTSMYLCASSRGLEGTDTQYFGPGTRLTVL.

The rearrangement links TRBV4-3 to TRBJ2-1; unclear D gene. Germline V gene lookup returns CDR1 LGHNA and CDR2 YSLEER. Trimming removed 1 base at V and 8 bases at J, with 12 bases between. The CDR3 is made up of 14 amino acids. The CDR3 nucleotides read TGCGCCAGCAGCCAAGGGGTCATACAATATGAGCAGTTCTTC. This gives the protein CASSQGVIQYEQFF.

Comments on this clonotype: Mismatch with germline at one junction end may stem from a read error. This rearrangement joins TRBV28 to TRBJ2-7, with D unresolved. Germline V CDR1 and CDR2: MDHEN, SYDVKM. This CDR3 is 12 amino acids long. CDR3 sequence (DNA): TGTGCCAGCAGTTTATGGGGCAGAGAGCAGTCCTTC. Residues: CASSLWGREQSF.

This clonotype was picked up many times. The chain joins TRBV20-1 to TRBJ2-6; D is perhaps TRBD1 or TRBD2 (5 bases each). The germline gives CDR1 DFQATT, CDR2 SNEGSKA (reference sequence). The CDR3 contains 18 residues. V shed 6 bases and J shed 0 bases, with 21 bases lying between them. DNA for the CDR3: TGCAGTGCCGTACCTATAGTTGGGGGTAGCTCTGGGGCCAACGTCCTGACTTTC. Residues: CSAVPIVGGSSGANVLTF.

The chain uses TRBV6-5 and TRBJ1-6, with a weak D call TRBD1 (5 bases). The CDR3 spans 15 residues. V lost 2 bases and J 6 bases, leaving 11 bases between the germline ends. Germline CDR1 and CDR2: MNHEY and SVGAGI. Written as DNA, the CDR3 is TGTGCCAGCAGTTACAGCGACAGCACTAATTCACCCCTCCACTTT. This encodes CASSYSDSTNSPLHF.

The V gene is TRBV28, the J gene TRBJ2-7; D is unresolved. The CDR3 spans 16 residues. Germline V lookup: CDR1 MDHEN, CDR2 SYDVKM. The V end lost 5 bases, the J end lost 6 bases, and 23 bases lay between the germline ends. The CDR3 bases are TGTGCCAGCAGTCCTCCGGGCGCCCTCGGTCGGTCCGAGCAGTACTTC. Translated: CASSPPGALGRSEQYF.

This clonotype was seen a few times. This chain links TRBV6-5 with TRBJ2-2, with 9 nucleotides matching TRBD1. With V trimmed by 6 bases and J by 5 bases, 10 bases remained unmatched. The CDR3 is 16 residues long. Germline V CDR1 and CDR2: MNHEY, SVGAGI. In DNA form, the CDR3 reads TGTGCCAGCAGACCCACGGGACAGGGAAGGACCGGGGAGCTGTTTTTT. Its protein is CASRPTGQGRTGELFF.

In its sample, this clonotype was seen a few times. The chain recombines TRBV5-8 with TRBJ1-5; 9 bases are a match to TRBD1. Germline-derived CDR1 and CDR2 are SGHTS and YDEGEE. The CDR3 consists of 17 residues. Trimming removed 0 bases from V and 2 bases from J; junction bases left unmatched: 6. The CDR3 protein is CASSLGQGVVGNQPQHF. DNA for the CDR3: TGTGCCAGCAGCTTGGGACAGGGGGTGGTTGGCAATCAGCCCCAGCATTTT.

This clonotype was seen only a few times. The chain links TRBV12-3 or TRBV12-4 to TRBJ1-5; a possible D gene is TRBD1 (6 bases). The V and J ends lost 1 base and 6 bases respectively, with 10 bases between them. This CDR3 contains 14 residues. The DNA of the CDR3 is TGTGCCAGCAGTTTAGTCGCAGGGGTTCAGCCCCAGCATTTT. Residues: CASSLVAGVQPQHF.

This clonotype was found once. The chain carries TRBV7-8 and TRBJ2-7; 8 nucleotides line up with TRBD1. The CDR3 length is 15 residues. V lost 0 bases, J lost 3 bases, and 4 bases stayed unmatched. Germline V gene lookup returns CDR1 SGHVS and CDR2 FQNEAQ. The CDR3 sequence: CASSLAPDRDYEQYF. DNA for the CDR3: TGTGCCAGCAGCTTAGCCCCGGACAGGGACTACGAGCAGTACTTC.

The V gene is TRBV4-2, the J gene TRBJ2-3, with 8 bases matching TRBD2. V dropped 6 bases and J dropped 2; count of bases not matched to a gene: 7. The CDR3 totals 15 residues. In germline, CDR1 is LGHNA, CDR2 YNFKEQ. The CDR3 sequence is CASRKAGEATDTQYF. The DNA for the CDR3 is TGTGCCAGCAGGAAAGCGGGAGAGGCCACAGATACGCAGTATTTT.

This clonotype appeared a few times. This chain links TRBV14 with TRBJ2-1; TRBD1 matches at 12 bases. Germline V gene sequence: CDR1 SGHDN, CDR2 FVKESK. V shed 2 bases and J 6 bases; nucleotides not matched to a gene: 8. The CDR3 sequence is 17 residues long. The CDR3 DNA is TGTGCCAGCAGCCAACACCCGGGACAGGGGGCTCTCAATGAGCAGTTCTTC. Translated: CASSQHPGQGALNEQFF. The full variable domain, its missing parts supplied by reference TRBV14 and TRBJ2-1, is EAGVTQFPSHSVIEKGQTVTLRCDPISGHDNLYWYRRVMGKEIKFLLHFVKESKQDESGMPNNRFLAERTGGTYSTLKVQPAELEDSGVYFCASSQHPGQGALNEQFFGPGTRLTVL.

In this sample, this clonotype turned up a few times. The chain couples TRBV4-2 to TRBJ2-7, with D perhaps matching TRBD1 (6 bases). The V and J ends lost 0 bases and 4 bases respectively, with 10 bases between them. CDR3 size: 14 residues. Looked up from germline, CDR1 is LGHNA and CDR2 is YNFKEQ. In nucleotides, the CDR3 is TGTGCCAGCAGCCAAGACTTAGGGACATACGAGCAGTACTTC. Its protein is CASSQDLGTYEQYF.

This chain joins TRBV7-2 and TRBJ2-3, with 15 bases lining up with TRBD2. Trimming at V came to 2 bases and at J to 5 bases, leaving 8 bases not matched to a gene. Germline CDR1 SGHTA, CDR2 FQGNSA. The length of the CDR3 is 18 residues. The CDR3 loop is CASSLRLGLAGGGDTQYF. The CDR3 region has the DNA TGTGCCAGCAGCTTAAGGCTGGGACTAGCGGGAGGTGGAGATACGCAGTATTTT.

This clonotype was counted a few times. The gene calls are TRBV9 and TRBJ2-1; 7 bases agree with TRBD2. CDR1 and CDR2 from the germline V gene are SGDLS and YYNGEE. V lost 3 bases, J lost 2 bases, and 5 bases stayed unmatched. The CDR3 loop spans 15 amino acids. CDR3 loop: CASSAREAPYNEQFF. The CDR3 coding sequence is TGTGCCAGCAGCGCACGGGAGGCCCCCTACAATGAGCAGTTCTTC.

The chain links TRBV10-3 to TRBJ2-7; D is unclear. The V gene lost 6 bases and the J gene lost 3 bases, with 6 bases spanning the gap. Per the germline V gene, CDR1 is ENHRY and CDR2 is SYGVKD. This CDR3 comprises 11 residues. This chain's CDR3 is CAIRQDYEQYF. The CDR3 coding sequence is TGTGCCATCAGACAAGACTACGAGCAGTACTTC.

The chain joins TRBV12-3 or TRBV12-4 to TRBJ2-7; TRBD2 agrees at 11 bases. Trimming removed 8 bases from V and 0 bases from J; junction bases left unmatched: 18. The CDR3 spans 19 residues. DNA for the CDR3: TGTGCCAGCGCCCCTCTGGGGACAACGGGACTAGCGGCCTCCTACGAGCAGTACTTC. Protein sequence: CASAPLGTTGLAASYEQYF.

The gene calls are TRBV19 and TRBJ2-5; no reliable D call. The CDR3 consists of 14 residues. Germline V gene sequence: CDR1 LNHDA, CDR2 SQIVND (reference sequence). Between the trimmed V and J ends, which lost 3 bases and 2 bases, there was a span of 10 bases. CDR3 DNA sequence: TGTGCCAGTAGTATTGGAATGGGGCAAGAGACCCAGTACTTC. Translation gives CASSIGMGQETQYF.

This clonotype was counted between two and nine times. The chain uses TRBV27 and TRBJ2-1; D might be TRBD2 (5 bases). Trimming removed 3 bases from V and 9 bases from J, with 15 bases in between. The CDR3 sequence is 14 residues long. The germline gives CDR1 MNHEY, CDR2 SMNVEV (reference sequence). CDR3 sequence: CASSFGGSWGEQFF. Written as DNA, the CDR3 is TGTGCCAGCAGTTTTGGTGGGAGTTGGGGTGAGCAGTTCTTC.

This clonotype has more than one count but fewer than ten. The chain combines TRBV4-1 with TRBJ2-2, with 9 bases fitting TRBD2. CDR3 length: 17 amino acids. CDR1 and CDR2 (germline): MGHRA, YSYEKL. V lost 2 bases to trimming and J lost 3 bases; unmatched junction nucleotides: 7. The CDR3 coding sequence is TGCGCCAGCAGCCAAACCGCGCGGGAGGGCCACACCGGGGAGCTGTTTTTT. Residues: CASSQTAREGHTGELFF.

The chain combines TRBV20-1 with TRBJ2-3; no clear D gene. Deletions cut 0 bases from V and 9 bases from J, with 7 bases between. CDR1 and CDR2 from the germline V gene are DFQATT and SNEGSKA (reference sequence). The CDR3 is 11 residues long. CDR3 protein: CSARDGITQYF. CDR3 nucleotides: TGCAGTGCTAGAGATGGAATAACGCAGTATTTT.

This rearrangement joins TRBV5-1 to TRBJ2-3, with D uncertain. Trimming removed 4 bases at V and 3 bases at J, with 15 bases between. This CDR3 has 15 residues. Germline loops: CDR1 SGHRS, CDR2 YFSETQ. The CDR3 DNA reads TGCGCCAGCAGCGCTCAGTTTACCGGGACAGATACGCAGTATTTT. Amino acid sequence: CASSAQFTGTDTQYF.

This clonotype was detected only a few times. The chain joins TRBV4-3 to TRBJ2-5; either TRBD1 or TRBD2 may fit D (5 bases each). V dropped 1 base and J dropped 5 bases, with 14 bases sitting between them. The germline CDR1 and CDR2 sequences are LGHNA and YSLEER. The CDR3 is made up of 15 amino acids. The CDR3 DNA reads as TGCGCCAGCAGCCAAGTAGGGGCATCGGGGGAGACCCAGTACTTC. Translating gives CASSQVGASGETQYF.

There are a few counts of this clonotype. In nucleotides, the CDR3 is TGCGCCAGCAGCTGGGACTACACAGATACGCAGTATTTT. Its translation: CASSWDYTDTQYF. V and J are TRBV5-1 and TRBJ2-3; TRBD2 matches at 7 bases. CDR1 is SGHRS, CDR2 YFSETQ, per germline. The V gene end was trimmed by 3 bases and the J gene end by 2 bases; junction bases not matched to a gene: 0. CDR3 length equals 13 residues.